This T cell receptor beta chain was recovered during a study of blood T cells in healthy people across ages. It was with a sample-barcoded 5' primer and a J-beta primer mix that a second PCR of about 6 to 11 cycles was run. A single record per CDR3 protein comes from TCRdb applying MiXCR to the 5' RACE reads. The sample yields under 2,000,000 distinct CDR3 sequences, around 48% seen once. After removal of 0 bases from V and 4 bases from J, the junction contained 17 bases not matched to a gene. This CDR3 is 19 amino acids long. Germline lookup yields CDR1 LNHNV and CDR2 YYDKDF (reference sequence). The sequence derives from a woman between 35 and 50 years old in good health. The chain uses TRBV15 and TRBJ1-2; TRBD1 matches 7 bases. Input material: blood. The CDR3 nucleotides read TGTGCCACCAGCAGAGATCTAGGGGGGCCGGATCGGACAGGCTATGGCTACACCTTC. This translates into CATSRDLGGPDRTGYGYTF.